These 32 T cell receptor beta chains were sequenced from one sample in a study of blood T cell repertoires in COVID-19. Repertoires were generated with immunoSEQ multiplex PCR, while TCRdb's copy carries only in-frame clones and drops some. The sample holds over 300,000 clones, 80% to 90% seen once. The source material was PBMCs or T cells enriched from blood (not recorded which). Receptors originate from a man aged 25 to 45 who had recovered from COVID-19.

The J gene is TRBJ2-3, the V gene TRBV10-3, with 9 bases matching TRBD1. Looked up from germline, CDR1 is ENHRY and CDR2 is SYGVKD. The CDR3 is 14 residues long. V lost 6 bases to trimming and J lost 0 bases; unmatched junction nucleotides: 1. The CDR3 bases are TGTGCCATCAGGGGGACAGGGAGCACAGATACGCAGTATTTT. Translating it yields CAIRGTGSTDTQYF.

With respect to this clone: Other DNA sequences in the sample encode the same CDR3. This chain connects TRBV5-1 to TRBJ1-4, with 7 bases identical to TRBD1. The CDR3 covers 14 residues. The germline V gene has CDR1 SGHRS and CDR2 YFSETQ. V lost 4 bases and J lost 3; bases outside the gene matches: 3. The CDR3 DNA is TGCGCCAGCAGCACCGGGACAGCTAATGAAAAACTGTTTTTT. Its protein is CASSTGTANEKLFF.

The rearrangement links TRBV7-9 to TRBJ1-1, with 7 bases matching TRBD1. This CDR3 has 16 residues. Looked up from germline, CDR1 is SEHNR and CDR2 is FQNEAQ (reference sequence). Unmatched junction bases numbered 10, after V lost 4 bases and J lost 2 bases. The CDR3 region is CASSSNQGGENTEAFF. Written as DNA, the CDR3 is TGTGCCAGCAGCTCAAATCAGGGGGGTGAAAACACTGAAGCTTTCTTT.

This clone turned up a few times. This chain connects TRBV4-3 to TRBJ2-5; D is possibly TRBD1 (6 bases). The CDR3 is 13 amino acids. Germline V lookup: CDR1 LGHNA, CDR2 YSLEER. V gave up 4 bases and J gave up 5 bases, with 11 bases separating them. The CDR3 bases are TGCGCCAGCAGCCGGAGTGGGGGCGAGACCCAGTACTTC. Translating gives CASSRSGGETQYF.

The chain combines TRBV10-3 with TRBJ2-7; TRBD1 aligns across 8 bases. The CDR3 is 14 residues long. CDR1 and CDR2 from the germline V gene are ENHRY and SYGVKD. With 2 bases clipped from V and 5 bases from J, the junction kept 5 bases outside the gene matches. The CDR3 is CAISEDRGNNEQYF. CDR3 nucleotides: TGTGCCATCAGTGAGGACAGGGGTAACAACGAGCAGTACTTC.

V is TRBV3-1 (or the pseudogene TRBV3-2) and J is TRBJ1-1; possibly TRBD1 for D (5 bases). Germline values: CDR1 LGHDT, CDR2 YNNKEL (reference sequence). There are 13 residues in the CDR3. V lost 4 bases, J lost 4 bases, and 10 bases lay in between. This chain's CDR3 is CASSLQGFTEAFF. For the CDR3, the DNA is TGTGCCAGCAGCCTTCAGGGTTTCACTGAAGCTTTCTTT.

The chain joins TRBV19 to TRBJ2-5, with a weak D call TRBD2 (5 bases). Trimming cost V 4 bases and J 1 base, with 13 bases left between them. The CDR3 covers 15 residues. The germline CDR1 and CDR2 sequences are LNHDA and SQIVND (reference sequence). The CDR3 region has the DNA TGTGCCAGTAGTACTTACAGCGGTGGCCAAGAGACCCAGTACTTC. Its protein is CASSTYSGGQETQYF.

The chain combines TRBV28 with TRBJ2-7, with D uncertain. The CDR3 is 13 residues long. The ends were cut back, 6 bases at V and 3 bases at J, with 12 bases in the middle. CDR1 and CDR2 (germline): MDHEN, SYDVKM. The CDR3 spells CASRVPSNYEQYF. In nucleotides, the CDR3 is TGTGCCAGCAGAGTCCCATCTAACTACGAGCAGTACTTC.

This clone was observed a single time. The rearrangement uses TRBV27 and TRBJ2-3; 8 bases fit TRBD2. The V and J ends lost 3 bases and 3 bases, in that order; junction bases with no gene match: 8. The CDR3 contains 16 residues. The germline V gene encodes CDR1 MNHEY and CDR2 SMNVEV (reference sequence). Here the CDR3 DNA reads TGTGCCAGCAGTTTTTTGACGGGGGGGCTTACAGATACGCAGTATTTT. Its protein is CASSFLTGGLTDTQYF.

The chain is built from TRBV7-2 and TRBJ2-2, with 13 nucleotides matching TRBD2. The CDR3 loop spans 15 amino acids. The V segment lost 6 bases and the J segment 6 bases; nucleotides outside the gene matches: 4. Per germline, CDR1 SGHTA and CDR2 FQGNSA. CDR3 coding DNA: TGTGCCAGCAGGACTAGCGGGGGGAGGGCCGGGGAGCTGTTTTTT. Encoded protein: CASRTSGGRAGELFF.

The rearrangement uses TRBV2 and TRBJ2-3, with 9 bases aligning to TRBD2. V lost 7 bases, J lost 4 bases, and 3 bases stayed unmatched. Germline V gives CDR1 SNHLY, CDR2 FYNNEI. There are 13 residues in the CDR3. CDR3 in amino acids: CASTAGGADTQYF. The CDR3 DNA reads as TGTGCCAGCACGGCGGGAGGGGCAGATACGCAGTATTTT.

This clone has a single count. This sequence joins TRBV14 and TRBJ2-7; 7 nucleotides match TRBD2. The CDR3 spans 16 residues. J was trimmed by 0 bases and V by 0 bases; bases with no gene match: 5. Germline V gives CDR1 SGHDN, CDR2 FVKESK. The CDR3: CASSQEGRGGSYEQYF. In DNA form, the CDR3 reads TGTGCCAGCAGCCAAGAGGGGAGGGGAGGCTCCTACGAGCAGTACTTC. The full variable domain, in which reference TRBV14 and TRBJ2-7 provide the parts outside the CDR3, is EAGVTQFPSHSVIEKGQTVTLRCDPISGHDNLYWYRRVMGKEIKFLLHFVKESKQDESGMPNNRFLAERTGGTYSTLKVQPAELEDSGVYFCASSQEGRGGSYEQYFGPGTRLTVT.

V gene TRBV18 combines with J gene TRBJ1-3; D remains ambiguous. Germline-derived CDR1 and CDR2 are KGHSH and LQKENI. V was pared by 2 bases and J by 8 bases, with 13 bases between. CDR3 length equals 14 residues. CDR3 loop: CASSPLAAGYTIYF. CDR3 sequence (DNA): TGTGCCAGCTCACCATTGGCGGCGGGCTACACCATATATTTT.

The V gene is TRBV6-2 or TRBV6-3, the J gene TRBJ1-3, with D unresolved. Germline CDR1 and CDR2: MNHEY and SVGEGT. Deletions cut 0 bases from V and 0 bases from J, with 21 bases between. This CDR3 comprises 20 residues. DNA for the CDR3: TGTGCCAGCAGTTACTCGATGTCCCGATCGGACTCGCGCTCTGGAAACACCATATATTTT. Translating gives CASSYSMSRSDSRSGNTIYF.

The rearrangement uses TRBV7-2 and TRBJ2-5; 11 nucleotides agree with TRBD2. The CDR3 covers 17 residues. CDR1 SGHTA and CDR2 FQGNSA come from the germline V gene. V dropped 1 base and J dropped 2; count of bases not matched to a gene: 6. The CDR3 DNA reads TGTGCCAGCAGCTTAGTCGGTAGCGGGGGGGCTCAAGAGACCCAGTACTTC. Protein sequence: CASSLVGSGGAQETQYF.

CDR3 coding DNA: TGCGCCAGCAGCCCCTCCCTCCTGGCGGGGGGTAGAGAAGAGACCCAGTACTTC. Its protein is CASSPSLLAGGREETQYF. The chain has TRBV5-1 and TRBJ2-5; the match to TRBD2 covers 8 bases. With 4 bases clipped from V and 3 bases from J, the junction kept 17 bases outside the gene matches. The length of the CDR3 is 18 residues. Germline assignment: CDR1 SGHRS and CDR2 YFSETQ. The complete variable domain, with remaining parts taken from reference TRBV5-1 and TRBJ2-5, reads KAGVTQTPRYLIKTRGQQVTLSCSPISGHRSVSWYQQTPGQGLQFLFEYFSETQRNKGNFPGRFSGRQFSNSRSEMNVSTLELGDSALYLCASSPSLLAGGREETQYFGPGTRLLVL.

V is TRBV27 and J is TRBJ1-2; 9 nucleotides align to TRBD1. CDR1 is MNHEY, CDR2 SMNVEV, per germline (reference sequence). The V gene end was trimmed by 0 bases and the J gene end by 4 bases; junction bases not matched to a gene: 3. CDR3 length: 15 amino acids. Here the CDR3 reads CASSLSGTGFYGYTF. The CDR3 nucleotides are TGTGCCAGCAGTTTATCGGGGACAGGGTTCTATGGCTACACCTTC.

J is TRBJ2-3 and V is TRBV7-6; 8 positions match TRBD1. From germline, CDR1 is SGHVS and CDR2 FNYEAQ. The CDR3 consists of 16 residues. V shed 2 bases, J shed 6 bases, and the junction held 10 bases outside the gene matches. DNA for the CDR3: TGTGCCAGCAGCTTACTAGGGCAGGGGGCGTCGGATACGCAGTATTTT. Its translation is CASSLLGQGASDTQYF.

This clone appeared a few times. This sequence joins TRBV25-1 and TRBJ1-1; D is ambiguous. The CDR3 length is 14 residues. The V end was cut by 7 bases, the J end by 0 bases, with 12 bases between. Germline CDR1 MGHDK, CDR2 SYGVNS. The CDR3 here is CASIPNTMNTEAFF. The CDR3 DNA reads TGTGCCAGCATTCCGAACACAATGAACACTGAAGCTTTCTTT.

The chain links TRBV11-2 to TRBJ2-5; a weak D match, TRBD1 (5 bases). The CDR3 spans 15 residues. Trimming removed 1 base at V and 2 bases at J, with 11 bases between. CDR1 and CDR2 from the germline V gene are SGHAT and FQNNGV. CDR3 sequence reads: CASSLGLQAQETQYF. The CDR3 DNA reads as TGTGCCAGCAGCTTAGGTTTACAGGCACAAGAGACCCAGTACTTC.

This CDR3 reads CASSLPGQGVLAQHF. The CDR3 bases are TGTGCCAGCAGCCTCCCTGGACAGGGAGTGTTGGCCCAGCATTTT. The V and J genes are TRBV28 and TRBJ1-5; 8 bases fit TRBD1. This CDR3 is built from 15 residues. Losses at the gene ends were 6 bases for V and 11 bases for J; bases not matched to a gene: 15. Germline V gene lookup returns CDR1 MDHEN and CDR2 SYDVKM.

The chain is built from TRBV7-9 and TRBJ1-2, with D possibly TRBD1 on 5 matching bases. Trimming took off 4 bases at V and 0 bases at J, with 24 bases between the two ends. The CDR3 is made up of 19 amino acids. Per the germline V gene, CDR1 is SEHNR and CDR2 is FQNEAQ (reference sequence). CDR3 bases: TGTGCCAGCAGCTCTATGCGGCCAGGGACTATATCTTCTAACTATGGCTACACCTTC. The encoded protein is CASSSMRPGTISSNYGYTF.

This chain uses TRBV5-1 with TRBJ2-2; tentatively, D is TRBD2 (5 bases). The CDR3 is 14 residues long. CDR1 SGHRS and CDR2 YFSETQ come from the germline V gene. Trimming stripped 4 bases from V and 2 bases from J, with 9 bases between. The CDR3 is CASSPRTNTGELFF. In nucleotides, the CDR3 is TGCGCCAGCAGCCCGCGGACTAACACCGGGGAGCTGTTTTTT.

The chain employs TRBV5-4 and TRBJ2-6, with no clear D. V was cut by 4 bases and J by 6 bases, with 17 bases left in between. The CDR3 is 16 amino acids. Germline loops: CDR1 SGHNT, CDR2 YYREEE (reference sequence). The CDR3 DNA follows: TGTGCCAGCAGCCCGCCGGTTGGTCTGCTGGCCAACGTCCTGACTTTC. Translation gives CASSPPVGLLANVLTF. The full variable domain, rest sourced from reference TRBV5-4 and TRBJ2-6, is ETGVTQSPTHLIKTRGQQVTLRCSSQSGHNTVSWYQQALGQGPQFIFQYYREEENGRGNFPPRFSGLQFPNYSSELNVNALELDDSALYLCASSPPVGLLANVLTFGAGSRLTVL.

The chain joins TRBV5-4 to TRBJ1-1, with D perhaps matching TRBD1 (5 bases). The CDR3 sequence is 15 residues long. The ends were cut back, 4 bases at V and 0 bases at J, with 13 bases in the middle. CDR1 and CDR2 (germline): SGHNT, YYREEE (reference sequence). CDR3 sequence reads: CASSPWGGLNTEAFF. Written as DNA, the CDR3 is TGTGCCAGCAGCCCCTGGGGGGGGTTGAACACTGAAGCTTTCTTT.

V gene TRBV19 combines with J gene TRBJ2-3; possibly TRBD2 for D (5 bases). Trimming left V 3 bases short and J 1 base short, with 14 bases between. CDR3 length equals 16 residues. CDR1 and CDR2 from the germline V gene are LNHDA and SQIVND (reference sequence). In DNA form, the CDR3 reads TGTGCCAGTAGTATCGCAGGAGGCCGCCGCACAGATACGCAGTATTTT. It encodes CASSIAGGRRTDTQYF.

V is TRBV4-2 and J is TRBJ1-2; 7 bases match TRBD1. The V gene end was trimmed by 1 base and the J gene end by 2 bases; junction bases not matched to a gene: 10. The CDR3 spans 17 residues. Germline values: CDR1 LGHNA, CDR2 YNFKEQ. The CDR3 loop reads CASSQVDRVSANYGYTF. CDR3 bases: TGTGCCAGCAGCCAAGTCGACAGGGTCTCGGCGAACTATGGCTACACCTTC.

As DNA, the CDR3 is TGTGCCAGCAGCTTGGAGCGGGGTCGGGAGCAGTACTTC. It encodes CASSLERGREQYF. The J gene is TRBJ2-7, the V gene TRBV5-4, with 7 bases matching TRBD2. CDR1 and CDR2 from the germline V gene are SGHNT and YYREEE (reference sequence). This CDR3 is 13 amino acids long. V shed 0 bases, J shed 7 bases, and the junction held 4 bases outside the gene matches.

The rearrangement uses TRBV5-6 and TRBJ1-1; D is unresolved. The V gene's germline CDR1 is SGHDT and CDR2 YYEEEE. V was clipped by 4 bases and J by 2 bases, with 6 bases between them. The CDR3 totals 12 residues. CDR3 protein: CASSLSNTEAFF. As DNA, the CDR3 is TGTGCCAGCAGCCTTTCTAACACTGAAGCTTTCTTT.

The CDR3 DNA is TGTGCCAGCAGCTTCTTTCAGGGGGCGGGCACCGGGGAGCTGTTTTTT. It specifies CASSFFQGAGTGELFF. The J gene is TRBJ2-2, the V gene TRBV5-4, with 8 bases aligning to TRBD1. This CDR3 is 16 amino acids long. Germline V gene sequence: CDR1 SGHNT, CDR2 YYREEE (reference sequence). The trim removed 2 bases at V and 4 bases at J, leaving 7 bases unmatched.

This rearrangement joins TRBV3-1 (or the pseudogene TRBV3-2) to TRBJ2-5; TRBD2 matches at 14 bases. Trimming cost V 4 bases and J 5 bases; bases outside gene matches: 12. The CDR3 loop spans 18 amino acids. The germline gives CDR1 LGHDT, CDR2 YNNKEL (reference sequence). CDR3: CASSRPTSGGAQFETQYF. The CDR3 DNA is TGTGCCAGCAGCCGCCCGACTAGCGGGGGGGCCCAATTCGAGACCCAGTACTTC.

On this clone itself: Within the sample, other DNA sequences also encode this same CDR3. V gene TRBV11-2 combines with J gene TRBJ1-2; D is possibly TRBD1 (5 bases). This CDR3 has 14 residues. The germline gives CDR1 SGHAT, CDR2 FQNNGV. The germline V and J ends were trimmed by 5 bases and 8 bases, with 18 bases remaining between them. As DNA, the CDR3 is TGTGCCAGCAGCCCCGGGGGGGGAGGATTGGGCTACACCTTC. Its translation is CASSPGGGGLGYTF.